This TCR beta chain was recovered during a study of shared clonotypes between healthy human individuals. TCRdb keeps only in-frame clones here, not all; method: immunoSEQ multiplex PCR. The table shows fewer than 1.6 million clones, with just under 99% occurring only once. Trimming took off 1 base at V and 3 bases at J, with 7 bases between the two ends. The CDR3 is made up of 14 amino acids. From germline, CDR1 is MGHRA and CDR2 YSYEKL. Concerning this clone: As yet, its antigen is unknown.

Study conclusions and caveats: Naive subsets tended to show greater estimated richness than memory subsets.

The study separated CD4+ cells into CD45RA+ naive and CD45RA-negative memory subsets. This clonotype was sampled from a man aged 30 to 39 in good health. The rearrangement links TRBV4-1 to TRBJ2-1; TRBD1 might be the D (5 bases). The sequenced sample consisted of naive CD4+ T cells sorted from blood. Subset described: CD45RA+ positively selected. The CDR3 DNA sequence: TGCGCCAGCAGCCAAGCAGGGAACTACAATGAGCAGTTCTTC. This encodes CASSQAGNYNEQFF.